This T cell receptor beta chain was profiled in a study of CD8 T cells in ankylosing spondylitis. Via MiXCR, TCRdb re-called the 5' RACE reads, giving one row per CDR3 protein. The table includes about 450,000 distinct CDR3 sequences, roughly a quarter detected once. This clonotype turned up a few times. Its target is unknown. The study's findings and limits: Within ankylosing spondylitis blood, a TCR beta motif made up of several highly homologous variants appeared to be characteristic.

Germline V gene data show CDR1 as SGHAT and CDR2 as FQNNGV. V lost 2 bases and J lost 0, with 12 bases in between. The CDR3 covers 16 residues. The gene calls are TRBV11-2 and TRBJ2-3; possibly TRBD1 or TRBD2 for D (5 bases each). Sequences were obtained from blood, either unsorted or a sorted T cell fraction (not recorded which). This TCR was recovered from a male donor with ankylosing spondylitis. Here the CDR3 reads CASSLRGVGSTDTQYF. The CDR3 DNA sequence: TGTGCCAGCAGCTTAAGGGGAGTGGGAAGCACAGATACGCAGTATTTT. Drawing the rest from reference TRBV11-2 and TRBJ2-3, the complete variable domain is EAGVAQSPRYKIIEKRQSVAFWCNPISGHATLYWYQQILGQGPKLLIQFQNNGVVDDSQLPKDRFSAERLKGVDSTLKIQPAKLEDSAVYLCASSLRGVGSTDTQYFGPGTRLTVL.